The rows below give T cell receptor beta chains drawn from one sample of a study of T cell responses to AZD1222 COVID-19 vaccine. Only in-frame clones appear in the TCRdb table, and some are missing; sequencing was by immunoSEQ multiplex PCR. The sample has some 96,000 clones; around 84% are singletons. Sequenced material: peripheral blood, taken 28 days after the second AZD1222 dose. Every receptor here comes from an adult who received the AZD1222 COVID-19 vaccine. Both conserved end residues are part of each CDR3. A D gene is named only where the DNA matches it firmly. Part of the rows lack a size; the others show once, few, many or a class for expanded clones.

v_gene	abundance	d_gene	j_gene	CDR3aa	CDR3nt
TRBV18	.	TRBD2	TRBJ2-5	CASSPLAGERETQYF	TGTGCCAGCTCACCCTTAGCGGGGGAGAGAGAGACCCAGTACTTC
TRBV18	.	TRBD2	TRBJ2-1	CASSPTSGGARVNEQFF	TGTGCCAGCTCACCGACTAGCGGGGGGGCCCGAGTCAATGAGCAGTTCTTC
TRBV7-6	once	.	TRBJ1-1	CASSLALGERNTEAFF	TGTGCCAGCAGCTTAGCCTTGGGGGAGCGAAACACTGAAGCTTTCTTT
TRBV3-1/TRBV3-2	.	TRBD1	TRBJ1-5	CASSQDLTGAQPQHF	TGTGCCAGCAGCCAAGATTTGACAGGGGCTCAGCCCCAGCATTTT
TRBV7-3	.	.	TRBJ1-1	CASSPQGQEPRNTEAFF	TGTGCCAGCAGCCCCCAGGGGCAGGAGCCACGGAACACTGAAGCTTTCTTT
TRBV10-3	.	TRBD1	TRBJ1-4	CAISGRQTGDNEKLFF	TGTGCCATCAGTGGGCGTCAGACAGGGGATAATGAAAAACTGTTTTTT
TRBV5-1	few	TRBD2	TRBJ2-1	CASSPRLAGDTYNEQFF	TGCGCCAGCAGCCCCAGACTAGCGGGAGACACCTACAATGAGCAGTTCTTC
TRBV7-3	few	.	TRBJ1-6	CASSARENSPLHF	TGTGCCAGCAGCGCCAGGGAAAATTCACCCCTCCACTTT
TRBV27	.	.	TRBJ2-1	CASSWTGSERQFF	TGTGCCAGCAGTTGGACGGGATCGGAACGGCAGTTCTTC
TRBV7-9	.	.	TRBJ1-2	CASSFRGAYTF	TGTGCCAGCAGCTTCCGGGGAGCCTACACCTTC
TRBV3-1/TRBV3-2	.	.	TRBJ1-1	CASSQGGNTEAFF	TGTGCCAGCAGCCAGGGAGGGAACACTGAAGCTTTCTTT
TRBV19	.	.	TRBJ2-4	CASGPGAKNIQYF	TGTGCCTCGGGTCCGGGGGCCAAAAACATTCAGTACTTC
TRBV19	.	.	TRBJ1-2	CASSGDGYGYTF	TGTGCCAGTTCAGGGGACGGCTATGGCTACACCTTC
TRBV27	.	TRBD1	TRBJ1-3	CASSLPLIPTGRRSRNTIYF	TGTGCCAGCAGTTTACCGCTAATACCGACAGGGAGAAGATCCCGGAACACCATATATTTT
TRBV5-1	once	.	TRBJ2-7	CASSLSQGIEEQYF	TGCGCCAGCAGCTTGTCACAGGGTATTGAGGAGCAGTACTTC
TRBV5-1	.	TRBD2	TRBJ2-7	CASSPAGGTYEQYF	TGCGCCAGCAGCCCGGCGGGGGGTACCTACGAGCAGTACTTC
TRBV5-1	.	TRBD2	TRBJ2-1	CASSLALAGNNEQFF	TGCGCCAGCAGCTTGGCACTAGCGGGCAACAATGAGCAGTTCTTC
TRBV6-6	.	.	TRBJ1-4	CASSFGQPNEKLFF	TGTGCCAGCAGCTTCGGACAGCCTAATGAAAAACTGTTTTTT
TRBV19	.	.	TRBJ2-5	CASSIDLGETQYF	TGTGCCAGTAGTATAGATCTGGGAGAGACCCAGTACTTC
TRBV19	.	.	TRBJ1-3	CASASRVSGNTIYF	TGTGCCAGTGCCTCAAGGGTCTCTGGAAACACCATATATTTT
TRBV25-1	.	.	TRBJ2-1	CASSALLALRSSYNEQFF	TGTGCCAGCAGTGCCCTCCTAGCACTTCGGAGCTCCTACAATGAGCAGTTCTTC
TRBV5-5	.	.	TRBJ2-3	CASSLWRLVLTDTQYF	TGTGCCAGCAGCTTGTGGAGACTTGTACTCACAGATACGCAGTATTTT
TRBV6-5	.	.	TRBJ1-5	CASRLGDAGNQPQHF	TGTGCCAGCAGATTAGGGGATGCGGGCAATCAGCCCCAGCATTTT
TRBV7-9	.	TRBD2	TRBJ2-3	CASTIRGGTDTQYF	TGTGCCAGCACCATACGGGGGGGTACAGATACGCAGTATTTT
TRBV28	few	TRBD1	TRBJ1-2	CASRIQGFGYTF	TGTGCCAGCAGGATACAGGGGTTTGGCTACACCTTC
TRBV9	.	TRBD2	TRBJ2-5	CASSVVPSGGPGGTQYF	TGTGCCAGCAGCGTAGTTCCTAGCGGGGGCCCCGGGGGGACCCAGTACTTC
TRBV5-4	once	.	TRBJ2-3	CASSSDTGAVDTQYF	TGTGCCAGCAGCTCGGATACGGGGGCGGTAGATACGCAGTATTTT
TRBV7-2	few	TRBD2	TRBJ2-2	CASSQLAGGLGKSGELFF	TGTGCCAGCAGCCAACTAGCGGGAGGGCTGGGAAAGTCCGGGGAGCTGTTTTTT
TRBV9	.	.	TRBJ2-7	CASSVPNFLSCEQYF	TGTGCCAGCAGCGTCCCAAACTTCCTGTCGTGCGAGCAGTACTTC
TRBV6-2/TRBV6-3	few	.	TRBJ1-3	CASSTGYPGNTIYF	TGTGCCAGCAGTACGGGATACCCTGGAAACACCATATATTTT
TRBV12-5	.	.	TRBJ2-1	CASGRQLSYNEQFF	TGTGCTAGTGGCCGACAGCTTTCCTACAATGAGCAGTTCTTC
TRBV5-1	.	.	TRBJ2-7	CASSLTLGYEQYF	TGCGCCAGCAGCTTGACTCTGGGCTACGAGCAGTACTTC
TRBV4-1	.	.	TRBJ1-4	CASSQVSGKKNEKLFF	TGCGCCAGCAGCCAAGTATCAGGGAAGAAAAATGAAAAACTGTTTTTT
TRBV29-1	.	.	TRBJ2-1	CSVRVWLEQFF	TGCAGCGTTCGGGTCTGGTTGGAGCAGTTCTTC
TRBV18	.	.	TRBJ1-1	CASSPPARTAFF	TGTGCCAGCTCACCACCGGCCAGGACGGCTTTCTTT
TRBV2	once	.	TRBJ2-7	CASFAGLGGAYEQYF	TGTGCCAGCTTCGCAGGGCTCGGTGGGGCCTACGAGCAGTACTTC
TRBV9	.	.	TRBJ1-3	CASSVDHGPSGNTIYF	TGTGCCAGCAGCGTAGACCACGGTCCCTCTGGAAACACCATATATTTT
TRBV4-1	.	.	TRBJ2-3	CASSQDSPGVPPDTQYF	TGCGCCAGCAGCCAAGATTCCCCAGGGGTCCCACCAGATACGCAGTATTTT
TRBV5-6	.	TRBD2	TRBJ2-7	CASSFASGYEQYF	TGTGCCAGCAGCTTTGCTAGCGGCTACGAGCAGTACTTC
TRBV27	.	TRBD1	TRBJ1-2	CASSPQGAGGNTF	TGTGCCAGCAGCCCACAGGGGGCAGGGGGAAACACCTTC
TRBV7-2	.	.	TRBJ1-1	CASSLGAGESTEAFF	TGTGCCAGCAGCCTCGGCGCCGGGGAGAGCACTGAAGCTTTCTTT
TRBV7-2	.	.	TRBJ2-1	CASSPATGRNEQFF	TGTGCCAGCAGTCCCGCAACAGGGAGGAATGAGCAGTTCTTC
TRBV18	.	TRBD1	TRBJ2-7	CASSRGQGYQAGVGEQYF	TGTGCCAGCTCGAGGGGACAGGGGTATCAAGCGGGAGTTGGGGAGCAGTACTTC
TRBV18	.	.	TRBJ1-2	CASSPPSTGDRDGYTF	TGTGCCAGCTCACCCCCCTCTACGGGGGATCGGGATGGCTACACCTTC
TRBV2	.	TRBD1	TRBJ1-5	CASSRDSNQPQHF	TGTGCCAGCAGTAGGGACAGTAATCAGCCCCAGCATTTT
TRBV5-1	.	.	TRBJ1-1	CASSWGVENTEAFF	TGCGCCAGCAGCTGGGGGGTGGAGAACACTGAAGCTTTCTTT
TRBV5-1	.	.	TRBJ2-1	CASSDLRAHNEQFF	TGCGCCAGCAGCGATTTGCGGGCCCACAATGAGCAGTTCTTC
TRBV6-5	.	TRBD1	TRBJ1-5	CASSYSPTGGQPQHF	TGTGCCAGCAGTTACTCCCCGACAGGGGGGCAGCCCCAGCATTTT